This T cell receptor (beta chain) was captured by sequencing in a study of beta chain features in type 1 diabetes. About the study: In all, some 110 million sorted cells from all samples were analyzed. Study results and caveats: Patients with type 1 diabetes showed fewer VDJ junction insertions and more deletions.

This clone was counted once. What it binds is unknown. Expressed TCRB transcripts were sequenced after all isolated RNA was converted to cDNA. TCRdb's copy holds only in-frame clones and misses some; the assay was immunoSEQ multiplex PCR. The repertoire includes 350,000 to 450,000 clones, 14% of them detected once, and approximately 0.038% sits in the top ten. Material: naive CD4+ T cells from blood. This sequence originates from a man under 40 in good health.

The CDR3 spells CASSQSTGYNSPLHF. CDR3 DNA: TGCGCCAGCAGCCAGTCGACAGGGTATAATTCACCCCTCCACTTT. The chain carries TRBV4-3 and TRBJ1-6, with 7 bases identical to TRBD1. Unmatched junction bases numbered 3, after V lost 3 bases and J lost 4 bases. The CDR3 spans 15 residues. Germline CDR1 LGHNA, CDR2 YSLEER.